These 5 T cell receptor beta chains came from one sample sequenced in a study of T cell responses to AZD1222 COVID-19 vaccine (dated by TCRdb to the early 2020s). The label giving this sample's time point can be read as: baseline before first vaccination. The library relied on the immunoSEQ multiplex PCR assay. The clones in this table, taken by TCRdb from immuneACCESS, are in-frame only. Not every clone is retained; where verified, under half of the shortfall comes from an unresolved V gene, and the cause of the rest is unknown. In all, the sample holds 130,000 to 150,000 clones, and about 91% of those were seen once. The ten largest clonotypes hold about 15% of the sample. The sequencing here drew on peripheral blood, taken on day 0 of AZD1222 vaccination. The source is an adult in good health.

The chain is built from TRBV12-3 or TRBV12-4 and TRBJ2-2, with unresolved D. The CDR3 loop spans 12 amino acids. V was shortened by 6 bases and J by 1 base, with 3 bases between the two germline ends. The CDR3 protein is CASRENTGELFF. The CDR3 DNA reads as TGTGCCAGCAGAGAGAACACCGGGGAGCTGTTTTTT.

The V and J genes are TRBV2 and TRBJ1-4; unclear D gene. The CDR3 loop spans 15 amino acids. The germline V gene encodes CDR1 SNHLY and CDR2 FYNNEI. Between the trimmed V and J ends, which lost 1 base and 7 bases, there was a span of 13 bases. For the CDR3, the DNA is TGTGCCAGCAGTGAAGGGTTAAACGGAGGTGAAAAACTGTTTTTT. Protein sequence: CASSEGLNGGEKLFF.

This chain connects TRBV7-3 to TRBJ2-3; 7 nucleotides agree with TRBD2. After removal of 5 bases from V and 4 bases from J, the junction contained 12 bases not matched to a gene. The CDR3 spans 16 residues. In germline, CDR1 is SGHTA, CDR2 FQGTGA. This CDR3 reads CASSESRAGSPDTQYF. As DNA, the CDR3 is TGTGCCAGCAGCGAAAGCCGAGCGGGGTCTCCAGATACGCAGTATTTT. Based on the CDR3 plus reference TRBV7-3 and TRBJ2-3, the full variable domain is GAGVSQTPSNKVTEKGKYVELRCDPISGHTALYWYRQSLGQGPEFLIYFQGTGAADDSGLPNDRFFAVRPEGSVSTLKIQRTERGDSAVYLCASSESRAGSPDTQYFGPGTRLTVL.

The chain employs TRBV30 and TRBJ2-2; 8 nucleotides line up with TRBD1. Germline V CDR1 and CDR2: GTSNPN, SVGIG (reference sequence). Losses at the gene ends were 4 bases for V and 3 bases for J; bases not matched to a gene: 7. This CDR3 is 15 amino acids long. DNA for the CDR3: TGTGCCTGGACCTCGTTGACAGGGGACACCGGGGAGCTGTTTTTT. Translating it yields CAWTSLTGDTGELFF. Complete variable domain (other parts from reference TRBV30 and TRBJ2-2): SQTIHQWPATLVQPVGSPLSLECTVEGTSNPNLYWYRQAAGRGLQLLFYSVGIGQISSEVPQNLSASRPQDRQFILSSKKLLLSDSGFYLCAWTSLTGDTGELFFGEGSRLTVL.

The DNA for the CDR3 is TGTGCCAGCAGTCTCCGACGGGACAATGAGCAGTTCTTC. Its translation is CASSLRRDNEQFF. V gene TRBV12-3 or TRBV12-4 combines with J gene TRBJ2-1; D is ambiguous. V lost 5 bases, J lost 5 bases, and 10 bases lay in between. The CDR3 loop spans 13 amino acids.